This T cell receptor (beta chain) was obtained from a study of cytomegalovirus exposure and HLA in healthy donors. The junction had 7 bases not matched to a gene; V was cut back by 8 bases and J by 7 bases. CDR3 length: 12 amino acids. Germline-derived CDR1 and CDR2 are MDHEN and SYDVKM. Donors counted as nominally healthy when sampled, yet unrecorded immune exposures were likely. This PCR relied on a set of 60 Vbeta primers and 13 Jbeta primers. Per the authors' pipeline: In a later analysis, about 9.9 million of 65 million to 80 million unique beta chains occurred in at least two donors. Generated by immunoSEQ multiplex PCR, the TCRdb table keeps only in-frame clones and is missing some. The D gene and trimming were derived from the DNA, and the V and J assignments and clone size from that table. The sample holds 100,000 to 150,000 clones. Overall study results and limits: A later analysis by the authors found several of the most significant clusters apparently linked to common viral pathogens. Under in vitro conditions, a few CMV-associated chains were confirmed as specific for CMV antigens.

For this clone: Its antigen is unknown.

The sequence was collected from a man aged 18 to 30 in good health and CMV-seronegative. The chain joins TRBV28 to TRBJ2-5; 7 bases map to TRBD2. What was sequenced was PBMCs. The CDR3 spells CASHPGGGTQYF. The DNA of the CDR3 is TGTGCCAGCCACCCTGGCGGGGGGACCCAGTACTTC.